Below, 6 T cell receptor beta chains from the same sample are listed, as sequenced in a study of regulatory and conventional T cells in RAG deficiency. This table comes from immunoSEQ multiplex PCR, and its TCRdb copy is limited to in-frame clones, with some not included. The table includes 25,000 to 35,000 clones, approximately 90% detected once. The sample also formed part of further work on regulatory T cells. That paper adds: Primers: 52 TRBV forward and 13 TRBJ reverse.

What was sequenced was CD8+ T cells sorted from blood. The source of these receptors is a human donor in good health.

The chain joins TRBV6-5 to TRBJ1-1; D is undetermined. The CDR3 covers 14 residues. Germline CDR1 and CDR2: MNHEY and SVGAGI. V was clipped by 5 bases and J by 1 base, with 11 bases between them. The CDR3 nucleotides are TGTGCCAGCAGTCCTATTCGCGGGAACACTGAAGCTTTCTTT. This encodes CASSPIRGNTEAFF.

The rearrangement joins TRBV28 to TRBJ2-1; TRBD2 aligns across 8 bases. CDR1 MDHEN and CDR2 SYDVKM come from the germline V gene. The V gene end was trimmed by 10 bases and the J gene end by 7 bases; junction bases not matched to a gene: 12. The CDR3 is 14 residues long. Here the CDR3 reads CATSGLVIQNEQFF. The DNA of the CDR3 is TGTGCCACCTCGGGACTAGTGATCCAAAATGAGCAGTTCTTC.

The chain has TRBV11-2 and TRBJ1-1, with TRBD1 matching 11 bases. CDR1 SGHAT and CDR2 FQNNGV come from the germline V gene. J gave up 7 bases and V 3 bases, and 10 bases lay outside the gene matches. The CDR3 is 16 residues long. The CDR3 loop reads CASSFPKGTGGNEAFF. In DNA form, the CDR3 reads TGTGCCAGCAGCTTTCCCAAGGGGACAGGGGGAAATGAAGCTTTCTTT.

The chain couples TRBV5-4 to TRBJ2-1; D is uncertain. The V and J ends lost 0 bases and 6 bases respectively, with 7 bases between them. Looked up from germline, CDR1 is SGHNT and CDR2 is YYREEE (reference sequence). The CDR3 is 13 amino acids. CDR3 nucleotide sequence: TGTGCCAGCAGCTTGGGAGTTGTCAATGAGCAGTTCTTC. It encodes CASSLGVVNEQFF.

The chain has TRBV5-4 and TRBJ2-3; possible D gene TRBD2, 7 bases. This CDR3 contains 16 residues. Germline V CDR1 and CDR2: SGHNT, YYREEE (reference sequence). Between the trimmed V and J ends, which lost 0 bases and 4 bases, there was a span of 15 bases. CDR3 nucleotide sequence: TGTGCCAGCAGCTTGGAGGGGGGGTGGAAGGCAGATACGCAGTATTTT. It translates to CASSLEGGWKADTQYF.

This chain connects TRBV15 to TRBJ2-3, with 9 bases identical to TRBD2. This CDR3 is 19 amino acids long. CDR1 and CDR2 from the germline V gene are LNHNV and YYDKDF (reference sequence). Trimming removed 6 bases from V and 6 bases from J; junction bases left unmatched: 22. The CDR3 here is CATRTMTIGGGRGLDTQYF. In nucleotides, the CDR3 is TGTGCCACCAGGACGATGACCATAGGTGGCGGGAGGGGATTGGATACGCAGTATTTT.